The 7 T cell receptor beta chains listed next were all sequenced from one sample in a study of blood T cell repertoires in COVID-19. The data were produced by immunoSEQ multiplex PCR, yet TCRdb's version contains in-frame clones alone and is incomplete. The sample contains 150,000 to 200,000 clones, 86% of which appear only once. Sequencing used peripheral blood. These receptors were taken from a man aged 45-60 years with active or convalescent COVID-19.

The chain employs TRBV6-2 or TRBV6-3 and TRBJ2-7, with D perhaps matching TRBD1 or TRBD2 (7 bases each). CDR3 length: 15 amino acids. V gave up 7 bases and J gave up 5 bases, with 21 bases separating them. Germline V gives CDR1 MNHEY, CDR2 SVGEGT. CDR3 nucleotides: TGTGCCAGCACCCCAGGGGGGGGCGGGAGTAACGAGCAGTACTTC. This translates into CASTPGGGGSNEQYF.

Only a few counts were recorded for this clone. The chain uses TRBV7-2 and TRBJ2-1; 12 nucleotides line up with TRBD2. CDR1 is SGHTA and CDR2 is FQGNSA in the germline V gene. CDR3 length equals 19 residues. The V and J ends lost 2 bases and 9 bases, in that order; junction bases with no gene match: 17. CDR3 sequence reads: CASSLHTGTSGPAGIEQFF. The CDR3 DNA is TGTGCCAGCAGCTTACACACCGGGACTAGCGGGCCTGCTGGGATTGAGCAGTTCTTC. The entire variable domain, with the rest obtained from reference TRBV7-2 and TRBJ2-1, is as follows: GAGVSQSPSNKVTEKGKDVELRCDPISGHTALYWYRQSLGQGLEFLIYFQGNSAPDKSGLPSDRFSAERTGGSVSTLTIQRTQQEDSAVYLCASSLHTGTSGPAGIEQFFGPGTRLTVL.

CDR3: CASSGTGEETQYF. CDR3 in DNA: TGCGCCAGCAGTGGGACAGGCGAAGAGACCCAGTACTTC. This chain uses TRBV5-1 with TRBJ2-5; TRBD1 aligns across 8 bases. The germline gives CDR1 SGHRS, CDR2 YFSETQ. The CDR3 extends over 13 amino acids. V shed 5 bases, J shed 3 bases, and the junction held 3 bases outside the gene matches. Variable domain in full (rest from reference TRBV5-1 and TRBJ2-5): KAGVTQTPRYLIKTRGQQVTLSCSPISGHRSVSWYQQTPGQGLQFLFEYFSETQRNKGNFPGRFSGRQFSNSRSEMNVSTLELGDSALYLCASSGTGEETQYFGPGTRLLVL.

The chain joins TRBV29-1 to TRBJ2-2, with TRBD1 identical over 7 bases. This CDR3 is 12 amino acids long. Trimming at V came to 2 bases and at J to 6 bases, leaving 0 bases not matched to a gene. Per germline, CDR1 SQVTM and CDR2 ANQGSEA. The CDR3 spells CSVETGAGELFF. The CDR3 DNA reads TGCAGCGTTGAAACAGGGGCCGGGGAGCTGTTTTTT.

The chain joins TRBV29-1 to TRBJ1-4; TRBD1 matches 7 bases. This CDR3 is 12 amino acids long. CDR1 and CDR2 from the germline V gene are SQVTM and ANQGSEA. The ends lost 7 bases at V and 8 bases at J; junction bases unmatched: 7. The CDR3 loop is CSGGQLREKLFF. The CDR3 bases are TGCAGCGGGGGACAGCTCAGGGAAAAACTGTTTTTT. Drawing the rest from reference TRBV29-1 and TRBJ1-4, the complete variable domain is SAVISQKPSRDICQRGTSLTIQCQVDSQVTMMFWYRQQPGQSLTLIATANQGSEATYESGFVIDKFPISRPNLTFSTLTVSNMSPEDSSIYLCSGGQLREKLFFGSGTQLSVL.

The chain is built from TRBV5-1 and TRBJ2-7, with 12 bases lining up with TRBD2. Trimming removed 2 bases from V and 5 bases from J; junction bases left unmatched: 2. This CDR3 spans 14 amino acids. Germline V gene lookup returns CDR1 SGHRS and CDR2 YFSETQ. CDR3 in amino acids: CASSFGLAGHEQYF. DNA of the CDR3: TGCGCCAGCAGCTTCGGACTAGCGGGACACGAGCAGTACTTC.

CDR3 in amino acids: CASTEGGTGNQPQHF. In nucleotides, the CDR3 is TGTGCCAGCACCGAGGGGGGGACGGGCAATCAGCCCCAGCATTTT. The chain carries TRBV3-1 (or the pseudogene TRBV3-2) and TRBJ1-5, with a possible D match to TRBD1 (6 bases). The germline CDR1 and CDR2 sequences are LGHDT and YNNKEL (reference sequence). Trimming left V 7 bases short and J 2 bases short, with 15 bases between. The CDR3 length is 15 residues.